The present entry profiles one T cell receptor (beta chain) with its context. Its cognate antigen has yet to be identified. No qualities accompany the bases; no much larger clone lies one base away. Whole blood was collected in K2EDTA tubes by collaborating institutions according to the institutions' own protocols. For TCRbeta analysis, collaborators shipped samples as frozen whole blood, isolated PBMCs, or DNA extracted from either of those sample types. Between the V and J ends, shortened by 4 bases and 7 bases respectively, the junction contains 10 bases. The CDR3 numbers 12 residues from cysteine through phenylalanine. The kept DNA is CDR3 alone, 36 bases in frame from the first base. CDR1 and CDR2, per the germline V gene (reference sequence), are LGHDT and YNNKEL. The data derive from a study of blood T cell repertoires in COVID-19 (dated by TCRdb to 2018 to 2021). Study-level background: The collaborator samples originated in the United States, Italy and Spain and spanned the acute and convalescent phases of COVID-19. The material from the prospective study consisted of cDNA or gDNA derived from T cells, B-cell-depleted T cells, or PBMCs. Deeply sampled blood TCRbeta repertoires from subjects exposed to, actively infected with, or recovered from COVID-19 were included in the dataset. The repertoires were made available in a free public database intended to serve as a resource for research on the immune response to SARS-CoV-2. The samples were drawn from two sources: the first 160 participants of the ongoing ImmuneRACE study, and fewer than 1,500 subjects contributed by 6 global collaborators. A de-identified subject ID, COVID-19 status, age in years and sex were almost always included in the sample metadata. Where available, HLA class I and class II types were taken from metadata supplied by the sample provider and were not determined by assay-based typing. Results the study describes overall, beyond this receptor: Clinical and demographic metadata were provided uncurated, with the amount varying by source and participant.

TCRbeta CDR3 regions were amplified from genomic DNA by means of the immunoSEQ Assay, a bias-controlled multiplex PCR. Under the source paper's analysis protocol: The number of nucleated cells in each sample was estimated by amplification of reference gene primers within the assay. Sequence reads were collapsed and filtered to measure the absolute abundance of every unique TCRbeta CDR3 rearrangement. For each sample, productive Simpson clonality was calculated by taking the square root of Simpson's diversity index across productive rearrangements. This is the immuneACCESS table as TCRdb keeps it, with only in-frame sequences that have V and J called. A part of the clones is gone; compared with another copy, unresolved V genes explain less than half, and the rest is unexplained. That table gives V, J and clone size, and the DNA gave D and trimming. This sample has about 140,000 clones in its table, and around 86% of those were observed once. The ten largest clonotypes hold under 6.5% of the sample.

Sequencing was performed on peripheral blood. The rearrangement combines TRBV3-1 (or the pseudogene TRBV3-2) with TRBJ1-2, with the D gene uncertain. The TCR originated in a human donor in a cohort sampled during active COVID-19. The DNA sequence is given as TGTGCCAGCAGCCGTGAGGGAAGTGGCTACACCTTC. This sequence encodes CASSREGSGYTF.